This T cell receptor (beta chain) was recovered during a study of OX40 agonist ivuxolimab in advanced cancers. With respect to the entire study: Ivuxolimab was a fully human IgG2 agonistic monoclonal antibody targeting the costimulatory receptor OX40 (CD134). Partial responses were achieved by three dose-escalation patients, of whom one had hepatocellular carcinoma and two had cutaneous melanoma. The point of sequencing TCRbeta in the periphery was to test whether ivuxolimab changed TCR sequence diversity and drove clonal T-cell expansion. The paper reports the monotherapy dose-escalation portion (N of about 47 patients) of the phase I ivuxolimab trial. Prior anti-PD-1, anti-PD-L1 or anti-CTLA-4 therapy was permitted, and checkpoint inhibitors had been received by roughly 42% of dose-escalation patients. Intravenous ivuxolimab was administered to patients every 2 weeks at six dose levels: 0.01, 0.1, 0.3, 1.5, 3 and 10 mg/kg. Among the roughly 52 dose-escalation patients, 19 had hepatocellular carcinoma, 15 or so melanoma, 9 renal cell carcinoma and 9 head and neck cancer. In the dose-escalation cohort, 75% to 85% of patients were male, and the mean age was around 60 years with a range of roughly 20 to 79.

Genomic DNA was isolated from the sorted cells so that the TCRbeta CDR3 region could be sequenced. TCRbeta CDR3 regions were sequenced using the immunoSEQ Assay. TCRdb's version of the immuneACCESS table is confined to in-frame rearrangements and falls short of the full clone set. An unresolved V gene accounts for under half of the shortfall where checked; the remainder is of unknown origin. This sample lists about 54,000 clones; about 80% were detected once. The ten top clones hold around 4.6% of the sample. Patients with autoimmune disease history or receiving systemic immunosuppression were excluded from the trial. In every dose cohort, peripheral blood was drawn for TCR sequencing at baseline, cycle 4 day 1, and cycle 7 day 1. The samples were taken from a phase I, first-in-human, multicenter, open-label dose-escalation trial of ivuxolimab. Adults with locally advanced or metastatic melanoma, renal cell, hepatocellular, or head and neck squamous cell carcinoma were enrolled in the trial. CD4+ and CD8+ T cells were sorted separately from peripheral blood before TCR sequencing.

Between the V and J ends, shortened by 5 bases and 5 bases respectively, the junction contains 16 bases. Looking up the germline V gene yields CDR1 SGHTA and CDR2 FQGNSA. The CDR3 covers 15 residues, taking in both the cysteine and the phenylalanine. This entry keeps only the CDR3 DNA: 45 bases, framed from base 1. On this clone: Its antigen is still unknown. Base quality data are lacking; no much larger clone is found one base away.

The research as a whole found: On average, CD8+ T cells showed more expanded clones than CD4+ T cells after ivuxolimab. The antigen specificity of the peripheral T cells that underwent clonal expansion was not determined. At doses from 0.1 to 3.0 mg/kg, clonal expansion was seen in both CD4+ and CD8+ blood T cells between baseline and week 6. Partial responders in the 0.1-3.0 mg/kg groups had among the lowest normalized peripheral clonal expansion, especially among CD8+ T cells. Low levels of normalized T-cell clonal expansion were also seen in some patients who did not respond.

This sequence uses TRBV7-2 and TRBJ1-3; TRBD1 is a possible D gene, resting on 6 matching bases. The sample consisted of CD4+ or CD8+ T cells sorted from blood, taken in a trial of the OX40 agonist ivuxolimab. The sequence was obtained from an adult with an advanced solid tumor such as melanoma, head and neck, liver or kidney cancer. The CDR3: CASSPIRGTRNTIYF. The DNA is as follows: TGTGCCAGCAGCCCAATCAGGGGAACTAGAAACACCATATATTTT.